The 16 T cell receptor beta chains presented below share a single source sample, sequenced in a study of Ad26.COV2.S vaccination and SARS-CoV-2 variants. Only in-frame clones appear in the TCRdb table, and some are missing; sequencing was by immunoSEQ multiplex PCR. The table includes over 110,000 clones, more than 80% detected once. The sequences come from peripheral blood, collected after recovery from COVID-19. Every receptor here comes from a human donor who had recovered from COVID-19.

The chain combines TRBV4-3 with TRBJ2-1; TRBD1 is a possible D gene (6 bases). This CDR3 contains 15 residues. V was cut by 3 bases and J by 7 bases, with 16 bases left in between. The germline CDR1 and CDR2 sequences are LGHNA and YSLEER. The CDR3 DNA is TGCGCCAGCAGCCAGGGGGCGGTGGCGATAAATGAGCAGTTCTTC. This translates into CASSQGAVAINEQFF.

The chain links TRBV3-1 (or the pseudogene TRBV3-2) to TRBJ2-7; unclear D gene. This CDR3 comprises 18 residues. Germline CDR1 LGHDT, CDR2 YNNKEL (reference sequence). The V end was cut by 0 bases, the J end by 3 bases, with 21 bases between. Here the CDR3 reads CASSQELVTPGVFYEQYF. The CDR3 bases are TGTGCCAGCAGCCAAGAGCTCGTGACCCCAGGCGTCTTCTACGAGCAGTACTTC.

This clone was detected only a few times. The CDR3 sequence is CASGTRLSYNEQFF. CDR3 bases: TGTGCCAGCGGTACCCGCCTCTCCTACAATGAGCAGTTCTTC. J is TRBJ2-1 and V is TRBV2, with D uncertain. This CDR3 has 14 amino acids. The germline V gene has CDR1 SNHLY and CDR2 FYNNEI. V lost 8 bases and J lost 0, with 11 bases in between.

The chain combines TRBV6-1 with TRBJ2-1, with D possibly being TRBD2 (6 bases). The CDR3 runs 18 residues. With 3 bases removed from V and 3 bases from J, the gap between germline ends came to 21 bases. Germline-derived CDR1 and CDR2 are MNHNS and SASEGT. Written as DNA, the CDR3 is TGTGCCAGCAGTGACCGACCGGGGGTAGCGGACAACTACAATGAGCAGTTCTTC. It is translated as CASSDRPGVADNYNEQFF.

Only one count was recorded for this clone. The V call is TRBV12-2, the J call TRBJ1-5; the table calls TRBD1, which could not be checked here. TRBV12-2 is listed as a pseudogene. The CDR3 runs to 21 residues. CDR3 protein: CASRSIYRGQGACLSNQPQHF. The CDR3 DNA sequence: TGTGCAAGTCGCTCGATCTACCGGGGACAGGGGGCTTGTTTGAGCAATCAGCCCCAGCATTTT.

CDR3 DNA sequence: TGCGCCAGCACCGGGACAGCCGCTGTTGGGGCCAACGTCCTGACTTTC. It is translated as CASTGTAAVGANVLTF. V gene TRBV5-1 combines with J gene TRBJ2-6, with 7 bases aligning to TRBD1. The J segment lost 3 bases and the V segment lost 6 bases, leaving 9 bases of the junction unmatched. From germline, CDR1 is SGHRS and CDR2 YFSETQ. This CDR3 has 16 residues.

The chain has TRBV21-1 and TRBJ2-7; the table names TRBD1, a call not compared with the DNA. TRBV21-1 is designated a pseudogene. This CDR3 has 14 amino acids. The CDR3 protein is CASSIRDRAYEQYF. The CDR3 coding sequence is TGTGCCAGCAGCATCCGGGACAGGGCCTACGAGCAGTACTTC.

The chain is built from TRBV29-1 and TRBJ2-7; D gene unclear. Looked up from germline, CDR1 is SQVTM and CDR2 is ANQGSEA. This CDR3 spans 10 amino acids. V shed 4 bases and J shed 2 bases, with 3 bases lying between them. This CDR3 is CSVVAYEQYF. The CDR3 DNA is TGCAGCGTTGTGGCCTACGAGCAGTACTTC.

V is TRBV19 and J is TRBJ2-3; a weak D match, TRBD1 (5 bases). The CDR3 consists of 14 residues. CDR1 and CDR2 (germline): LNHDA, SQIVND (reference sequence). The ends were cut back, 5 bases at V and 3 bases at J, with 12 bases in the middle. Here the CDR3 DNA reads TGTGCCAGTAGTGCCTCGACAGCGACAGATACGCAGTATTTT. Translating it yields CASSASTATDTQYF.

The count of this clone is one. The chain combines TRBV4-1 with TRBJ1-6; D ambiguous. CDR1 MGHRA and CDR2 YSYEKL come from the germline V gene. The CDR3 has 14 residues. Trimming removed 0 bases at V and 2 bases at J, with 2 bases between. CDR3 protein: CASSQEPYNSPLHF. In DNA form, the CDR3 reads TGCGCCAGCAGCCAAGAGCCCTATAATTCACCCCTCCACTTT.

The chain has TRBV10-3 and TRBJ1-2; no firm D call. Trimming stripped 0 bases from V and 8 bases from J, with 10 bases between. The CDR3 runs to 13 residues. Germline-derived CDR1 and CDR2 are ENHRY and SYGVKD. The CDR3 nucleotides are TGTGCCATCAGTGAGTCTCAACAATCCGGCTACACCTTC. Translation: CAISESQQSGYTF.

The chain links TRBV28 to TRBJ2-3, with 10 nucleotides matching TRBD2. The CDR3 runs 18 residues. Losses at the gene ends were 5 bases for V and 5 bases for J; bases not matched to a gene: 16. Germline V CDR1 and CDR2: MDHEN, SYDVKM. The chain's CDR3 is CASSRRVTSGHVRDTQYF. The CDR3 nucleotides are TGTGCCAGCAGTCGCAGGGTGACTAGCGGGCACGTACGAGATACGCAGTATTTT.

The chain has TRBV5-5 and TRBJ1-3; D is undetermined. V was clipped by 0 bases and J by 4 bases, with 11 bases between them. CDR1 and CDR2 from the germline V gene are SGHKS and YYEKEE (reference sequence). The CDR3 runs to 15 residues. The CDR3 bases are TGTGCCAGCAGCTTGGATCGGGGTTTGGGAAACACCATATATTTT. Encoded protein: CASSLDRGLGNTIYF.

The gene calls are TRBV6-5 and TRBJ1-2; D is undetermined. The CDR3 has 12 amino acids. Trimming cost V 5 bases and J 3 bases, with 7 bases left between them. CDR1 and CDR2 from the germline V gene are MNHEY and SVGAGI. The CDR3 bases are TGTGCCAGCAGTCGGGTTTACTATGGCTACACCTTC. Amino acid sequence: CASSRVYYGYTF.

The chain joins TRBV5-4 to TRBJ2-3; D gene uncertain. Between the trimmed V and J ends, which lost 7 bases and 5 bases, there was a span of 14 bases. The CDR3 contains 13 residues. CDR1 SGHNT and CDR2 YYREEE come from the germline V gene (reference sequence). The CDR3 reads CASSPGTIDTQYF. CDR3 sequence (DNA): TGTGCCAGCTCGCCGGGCACGATAGATACGCAGTATTTT.

The chain's CDR3 is CASSLRQGAITNEKLFF. CDR3 nucleotide sequence: TGTGCCAGCAGCCTAAGACAGGGGGCGATAACTAATGAAAAACTGTTTTTT. The rearrangement uses TRBV7-6 and TRBJ1-4; 10 bases align to TRBD1. The CDR3 sequence is 17 residues long. Germline lookup yields CDR1 SGHVS and CDR2 FNYEAQ. V trimming: 5 bases; J trimming: 1 base; junction bases outside the gene matches: 7.